This T cell receptor beta chain was recovered during a study of T cell responses to AZD1222 COVID-19 vaccine. V shed 0 bases and J 3 bases; nucleotides not matched to a gene: 8. This CDR3 spans 17 amino acids. Per germline, CDR1 SGHDN and CDR2 FVKESK. This table comes from immunoSEQ multiplex PCR, and its TCRdb copy is limited to in-frame clones, with some not included. The data contain some 150,000 clones, 85% to 95% of them singletons. The sequences come from peripheral blood, collected 28 days after the second AZD1222 dose. The gene calls are TRBV14 and TRBJ2-7, with 10 bases that match TRBD2. This TCR came from an adult who received the AZD1222 COVID-19 vaccine. The CDR3 here is CASSQEEGLAGVYEQYF. The DNA for the CDR3 is TGTGCCAGCAGCCAAGAAGAGGGCCTAGCGGGAGTCTACGAGCAGTACTTC.